These T cell receptor beta chains were read from a single sample in a study of Ad26.COV2.S vaccination and SARS-CoV-2 variants. The method was immunoSEQ multiplex PCR; TCRdb's version includes in-frame clones alone and lacks a portion of them. The top ten hold 1.5% to 2% of the sample, which has around 500,000 clones, 89% seen once. Sequencing used peripheral blood, obtained in a trial of Ad26.COV2.S vaccine versus placebo. Receptors were obtained from a person aged 18-60 years who received the Ad26.COV2.S COVID-19 vaccine or a placebo. CDR3s include the opening cysteine and the closing phenylalanine or tryptophan. D genes are given only for firm matches. The listing skips clone size in some rows; elsewhere it reads once, few, many or a size class.

V gene: TRBV18; D gene: NA; J gene: TRBJ1-1; clone size: once; CDR3 protein: CASSPGAHTEAFF; CDR3 DNA: TGTGCCAGCTCACCAGGGGCACACACTGAAGCTTTCTTT
V gene: TRBV3-1/TRBV3-2; D gene: TRBD1; J gene: TRBJ1-3; clone size: once; CDR3 protein: CASSHPWDRRNTIYF; CDR3 DNA: TGTGCCAGCAGTCATCCTTGGGACAGGCGAAACACCATATATTTT
V gene: TRBV7-2; D gene: TRBD1; J gene: TRBJ2-1; clone size: NA; CDR3 protein: CASRQGASIYNEQFF; CDR3 DNA: TGTGCCAGCAGGCAGGGGGCTAGTATCTACAATGAGCAGTTCTTC
V gene: TRBV5-1; D gene: TRBD1; J gene: TRBJ2-2; clone size: NA; CDR3 protein: CASRDDRVVGELFF; CDR3 DNA: TGCGCCAGCAGAGACGACAGGGTCGTCGGGGAGCTGTTTTTT
V gene: TRBV15; D gene: NA; J gene: TRBJ1-2; clone size: NA; CDR3 protein: CATSRDLPRGYGYTF; CDR3 DNA: TGTGCCACCAGCAGAGATCTCCCCCGGGGTTATGGCTACACCTTC
V gene: TRBV6-2/TRBV6-3; D gene: TRBD2; J gene: TRBJ2-7; clone size: NA; CDR3 protein: CASSYRLAYEQYF; CDR3 DNA: TGTGCCAGCAGTTACCGACTAGCTTACGAGCAGTACTTC
V gene: TRBV6-1; D gene: NA; J gene: TRBJ2-5; clone size: NA; CDR3 protein: CASSEGSRVQTQYF; CDR3 DNA: TGTGCCAGCAGTGAAGGCTCCCGGGTACAGACCCAGTACTTC
V gene: TRBV6-2/TRBV6-3; D gene: NA; J gene: TRBJ1-5; clone size: NA; CDR3 protein: CASSYSGVPQHF; CDR3 DNA: TGTGCCAGCAGTTACTCGGGGGTCCCCCAGCATTTT
V gene: TRBV10-3; D gene: NA; J gene: TRBJ2-3; clone size: NA; CDR3 protein: CAISEKNQGPTDTQYF; CDR3 DNA: TGTGCCATCAGTGAGAAAAACCAGGGTCCCACAGATACGCAGTATTTT
V gene: TRBV4-3; D gene: NA; J gene: TRBJ2-5; clone size: NA; CDR3 protein: CASSQGAGETQYF; CDR3 DNA: TGCGCCAGCAGCCAAGGGGCGGGAGAGACCCAGTACTTC
V gene: TRBV6-5; D gene: NA; J gene: TRBJ1-5; clone size: NA; CDR3 protein: CASSWDGNSNQPQHF; CDR3 DNA: TGTGCCAGCAGTTGGGACGGCAATAGCAATCAGCCCCAGCATTTT
V gene: TRBV10-3; D gene: TRBD1; J gene: TRBJ2-4; clone size: NA; CDR3 protein: CAISEGQGGLDIQYF; CDR3 DNA: TGTGCCATCAGTGAGGGACAGGGGGGTTTGGACATTCAGTACTTC
V gene: TRBV7-8; D gene: NA; J gene: TRBJ1-2; clone size: NA; CDR3 protein: CASSLAGGARGYTF; CDR3 DNA: TGTGCCAGCAGCTTAGCGGGGGGGGCGCGAGGCTACACCTTC
V gene: TRBV18; D gene: NA; J gene: TRBJ2-3; clone size: once; CDR3 protein: CASSSQTVTDTQYF; CDR3 DNA: TGTGCCAGCTCAAGCCAGACAGTTACAGATACGCAGTATTTT
V gene: TRBV6-5; D gene: NA; J gene: TRBJ1-1; clone size: NA; CDR3 protein: CASSTGPATEAFF; CDR3 DNA: TGTGCCAGCTCGACAGGTCCCGCCACTGAAGCTTTCTTT
V gene: TRBV6-5; D gene: NA; J gene: TRBJ2-7; clone size: NA; CDR3 protein: CASSYNTGSYEQYF; CDR3 DNA: TGTGCCAGCAGTTACAATACAGGATCCTACGAGCAGTACTTC
V gene: TRBV28; D gene: NA; J gene: TRBJ1-2; clone size: NA; CDR3 protein: CASSSGSPGGYTF; CDR3 DNA: TGTGCCAGCAGTTCAGGATCTCCAGGCGGCTACACCTTC
V gene: TRBV6-1; D gene: TRBD1; J gene: TRBJ2-7; clone size: NA; CDR3 protein: CASSEEWDRASYEQYF; CDR3 DNA: TGTGCCAGCAGTGAAGAATGGGACAGGGCCTCCTACGAGCAGTACTTC
V gene: TRBV28; D gene: TRBD1; J gene: TRBJ2-7; clone size: once; CDR3 protein: CASRGTGQGGNEQYF; CDR3 DNA: TGTGCCAGCAGGGGGACGGGACAGGGTGGAAACGAGCAGTACTTC
V gene: TRBV5-5; D gene: NA; J gene: TRBJ1-1; clone size: once; CDR3 protein: CASSLERTEAFF; CDR3 DNA: TGTGCCAGCAGCTTGGAACGGACTGAAGCTTTCTTT
V gene: TRBV30; D gene: NA; J gene: TRBJ1-6; clone size: NA; CDR3 protein: CAWSAGQQNSPLHF; CDR3 DNA: TGTGCCTGGAGTGCAGGACAGCAGAATTCACCCCTCCACTTT
V gene: TRBV7-2; D gene: TRBD1; J gene: TRBJ1-2; clone size: NA; CDR3 protein: CASSLNRGGGYTF; CDR3 DNA: TGTGCCAGCAGCTTAAACAGGGGCGGGGGCTACACCTTC
V gene: TRBV10-1; D gene: NA; J gene: TRBJ2-1; clone size: NA; CDR3 protein: CASSGGSSYNEQFF; CDR3 DNA: TGCGCCAGCAGTGGGGGGAGCTCCTACAATGAGCAGTTCTTC
V gene: TRBV10-1; D gene: TRBD2; J gene: TRBJ2-1; clone size: NA; CDR3 protein: CASRARAGRSYNEQFF; CDR3 DNA: TGCGCCAGCAGGGCCCGAGCGGGGCGCTCCTACAATGAGCAGTTCTTC
V gene: TRBV4-2; D gene: TRBD2; J gene: TRBJ2-1; clone size: NA; CDR3 protein: CASSQVTSANNEQFF; CDR3 DNA: TGTGCCAGCAGCCAAGTGACTAGCGCGAACAATGAGCAGTTCTTC
V gene: TRBV3-1/TRBV3-2; D gene: NA; J gene: TRBJ1-2; clone size: NA; CDR3 protein: CASRIMGNNYGYTF; CDR3 DNA: TGTGCCAGCAGGATCATGGGGAATAACTATGGCTACACCTTC
V gene: TRBV30; D gene: TRBD2; J gene: TRBJ2-7; clone size: NA; CDR3 protein: CAWKEAGAGSEQYF; CDR3 DNA: TGTGCCTGGAAGGAAGCGGGAGCGGGTTCCGAGCAGTACTTC
V gene: TRBV7-3; D gene: NA; J gene: TRBJ2-1; clone size: NA; CDR3 protein: CASSLNSVYNEQFF; CDR3 DNA: TGTGCCAGCAGCTTAAACTCAGTCTACAATGAGCAGTTCTTC
V gene: TRBV7-8; D gene: TRBD1; J gene: TRBJ1-4; clone size: NA; CDR3 protein: CASSPKGQGREKLFF; CDR3 DNA: TGTGCCAGCAGCCCAAAAGGACAGGGGCGGGAAAAACTGTTTTTT
V gene: TRBV1; D gene: NA; J gene: TRBJ1-4; clone size: NA; CDR3 protein: CTSSQSSLKEKLFF; CDR3 DNA: TGCACCAGCAGCCAGAGCAGCCTTAAAGAAAAACTGTTTTTT
V gene: TRBV18; D gene: TRBD1; J gene: TRBJ2-1; clone size: large; CDR3 protein: CASSHRGLYNEQFF; CDR3 DNA: TGTGCCAGCTCACACAGGGGTCTCTACAATGAGCAGTTCTTC
V gene: TRBV10-3; D gene: NA; J gene: TRBJ1-2; clone size: NA; CDR3 protein: CAIEGFYGYTF; CDR3 DNA: TGTGCCATCGAGGGGTTCTATGGCTACACCTTC
V gene: TRBV19; D gene: NA; J gene: TRBJ1-1; clone size: NA; CDR3 protein: CASSKRQNTEAFF; CDR3 DNA: TGTGCCAGTAGTAAAAGACAGAACACTGAAGCTTTCTTT
V gene: TRBV18; D gene: NA; J gene: TRBJ1-4; clone size: once; CDR3 protein: CAAREDTNEKLFF; CDR3 DNA: TGTGCCGCCCGGGAGGATACTAATGAAAAACTGTTTTTT
V gene: TRBV24-1; D gene: TRBD1; J gene: TRBJ1-2; clone size: NA; CDR3 protein: CATSDPGTGVYGYTF; CDR3 DNA: TGTGCCACCAGTGACCCCGGGACAGGGGTCTATGGCTACACCTTC
V gene: TRBV12-3/TRBV12-4; D gene: NA; J gene: TRBJ1-1; clone size: NA; CDR3 protein: CASSLTGSTEAFF; CDR3 DNA: TGTGCCAGCAGTTTGACAGGCTCTACTGAAGCTTTCTTT
V gene: TRBV28; D gene: TRBD2; J gene: TRBJ2-4; clone size: NA; CDR3 protein: CASSHAGGEGKNIQYF; CDR3 DNA: TGTGCCAGCAGCCATGCGGGCGGGGAGGGCAAAAACATTCAGTACTTC
V gene: TRBV3-1/TRBV3-2; D gene: NA; J gene: TRBJ2-7; clone size: NA; CDR3 protein: CASSQVGEQYF; CDR3 DNA: TGTGCCAGCAGCCAAGTTGGGGAGCAGTACTTC
V gene: TRBV27; D gene: NA; J gene: TRBJ1-2; clone size: NA; CDR3 protein: CASSLFRGADYGYTF; CDR3 DNA: TGTGCCAGCAGTTTATTTCGGGGCGCGGACTATGGCTACACCTTC
V gene: TRBV28; D gene: NA; J gene: TRBJ2-7; clone size: NA; CDR3 protein: CASSTGRYEQYF; CDR3 DNA: TGTGCCAGTTCGACGGGGAGGTACGAGCAGTACTTC
V gene: TRBV7-2; D gene: TRBD1; J gene: TRBJ1-5; clone size: NA; CDR3 protein: CASSYRQGGRNQPQHF; CDR3 DNA: TGTGCCAGCAGCTACCGACAGGGTGGCCGCAATCAGCCCCAGCATTTT
V gene: TRBV15; D gene: TRBD2; J gene: TRBJ2-3; clone size: NA; CDR3 protein: CATSRSSGGISTDTQYF; CDR3 DNA: TGTGCCACCAGCAGGTCGTCGGGGGGGATAAGCACAGATACGCAGTATTTT
V gene: TRBV5-1; D gene: NA; J gene: TRBJ2-1; clone size: NA; CDR3 protein: CASSNVRSYNEQFF; CDR3 DNA: TGCGCCAGCAGCAACGTAAGATCCTACAATGAGCAGTTCTTC
V gene: TRBV4-3; D gene: NA; J gene: TRBJ1-4; clone size: NA; CDR3 protein: CASSQDQDNEKLFF; CDR3 DNA: TGCGCCAGCAGCCAAGATCAGGATAATGAAAAACTGTTTTTT
V gene: TRBV5-5; D gene: TRBD2; J gene: TRBJ2-7; clone size: NA; CDR3 protein: CASSLELTRETYEQYF; CDR3 DNA: TGTGCCAGCAGCTTGGAATTAACGCGGGAGACCTACGAGCAGTACTTC
V gene: TRBV28; D gene: NA; J gene: TRBJ1-1; clone size: NA; CDR3 protein: CASSSFGYMNTEAFF; CDR3 DNA: TGTGCCAGCAGTTCTTTTGGATACATGAACACTGAAGCTTTCTTT
V gene: TRBV29-1; D gene: NA; J gene: TRBJ1-1; clone size: NA; CDR3 protein: CSLIDPFYTEAFF; CDR3 DNA: TGCAGCCTCATTGACCCATTCTACACTGAAGCTTTCTTT
V gene: TRBV29-1; D gene: TRBD1; J gene: TRBJ1-1; clone size: NA; CDR3 protein: CSARGDTEAFF; CDR3 DNA: TGCAGTGCCAGGGGGGACACTGAAGCTTTCTTT
V gene: TRBV2; D gene: NA; J gene: TRBJ1-6; clone size: NA; CDR3 protein: CASITGRPGGPLHF; CDR3 DNA: TGTGCCAGCATAACCGGAAGGCCTGGGGGGCCCCTCCACTTT